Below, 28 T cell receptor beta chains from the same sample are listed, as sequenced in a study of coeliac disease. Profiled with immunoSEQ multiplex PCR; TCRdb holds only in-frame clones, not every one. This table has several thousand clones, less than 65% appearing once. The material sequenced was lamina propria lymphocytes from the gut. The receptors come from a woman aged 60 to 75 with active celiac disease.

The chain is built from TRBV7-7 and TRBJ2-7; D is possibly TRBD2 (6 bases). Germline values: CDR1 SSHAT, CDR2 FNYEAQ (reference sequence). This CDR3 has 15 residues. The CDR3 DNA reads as TGTGCTAGCTCCCTGGGGCGGGACTCCCTCTACGAGCAGTACTTC. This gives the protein CASSLGRDSLYEQYF.

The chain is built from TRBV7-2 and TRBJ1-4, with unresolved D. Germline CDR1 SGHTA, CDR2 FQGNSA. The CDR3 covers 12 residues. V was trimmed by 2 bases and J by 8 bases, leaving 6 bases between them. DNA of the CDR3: TGTGCCAGCAGCTTACAGCGAGAAAAACTGTTTTTT. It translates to CASSLQREKLFF.

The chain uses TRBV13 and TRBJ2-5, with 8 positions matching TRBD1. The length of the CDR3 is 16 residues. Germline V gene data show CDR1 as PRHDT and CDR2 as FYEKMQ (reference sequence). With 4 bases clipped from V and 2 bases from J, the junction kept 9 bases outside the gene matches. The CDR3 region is CASSSRTGMGQETQYF. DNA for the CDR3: TGTGCCAGCAGCTCGAGGACAGGGATGGGACAAGAGACCCAGTACTTC.

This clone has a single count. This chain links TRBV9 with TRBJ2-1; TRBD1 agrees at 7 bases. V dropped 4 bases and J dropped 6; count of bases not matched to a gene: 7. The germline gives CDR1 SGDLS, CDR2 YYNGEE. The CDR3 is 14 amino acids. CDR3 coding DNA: TGTGCCAGCAGCACCGGACAGGCGGGCAATGAGCAGTTCTTC. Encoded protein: CASSTGQAGNEQFF.

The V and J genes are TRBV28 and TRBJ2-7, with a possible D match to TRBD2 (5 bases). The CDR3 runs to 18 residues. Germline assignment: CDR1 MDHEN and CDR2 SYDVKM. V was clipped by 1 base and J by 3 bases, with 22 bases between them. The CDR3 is CASSLLLNPVGESYEQYF. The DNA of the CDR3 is TGTGCCAGCAGTTTATTATTGAACCCCGTGGGAGAGAGCTACGAGCAGTACTTC. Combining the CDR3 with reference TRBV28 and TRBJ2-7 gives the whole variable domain DVKVTQSSRYLVKRTGEKVFLECVQDMDHENMFWYRQDPGLGLRLIYFSYDVKMKEKGDIPEGYSVSREKKERFSLILESASTNQTSMYLCASSLLLNPVGESYEQYFGPGTRLTVT.

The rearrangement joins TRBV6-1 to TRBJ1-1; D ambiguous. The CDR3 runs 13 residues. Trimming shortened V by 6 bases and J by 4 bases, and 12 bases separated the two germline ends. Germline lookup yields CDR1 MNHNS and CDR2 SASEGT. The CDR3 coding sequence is TGTGCCAGCAGCTCTACGGTAGCCACTGAAGCTTTCTTT. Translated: CASSSTVATEAFF.

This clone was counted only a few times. This CDR3 is CASSSDRERTYEQYF. CDR3 coding DNA: TGTGCCAGCAGTTCAGACAGGGAACGTACCTACGAGCAGTACTTC. The chain is built from TRBV27 and TRBJ2-7; the match to TRBD1 covers 7 bases. Germline V lookup: CDR1 MNHEY, CDR2 SMNVEV (reference sequence). The CDR3 runs to 15 residues. J lost 2 bases, V lost 4 bases, and 8 bases had no gene match.

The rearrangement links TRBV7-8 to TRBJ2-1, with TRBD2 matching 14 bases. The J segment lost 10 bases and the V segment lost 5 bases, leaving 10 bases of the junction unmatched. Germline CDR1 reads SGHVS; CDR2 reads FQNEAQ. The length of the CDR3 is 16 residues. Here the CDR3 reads CASSPPGLAGVQEQFF. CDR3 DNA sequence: TGTGCCAGCAGCCCCCCGGGACTAGCGGGAGTACAGGAGCAGTTCTTC.

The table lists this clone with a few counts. CDR3 residues: CASSIGGTGTYEQYF. CDR3 in DNA: TGTGCCAGTAGTATAGGGGGGACAGGAACCTACGAGCAGTACTTC. The chain links TRBV19 to TRBJ2-7, with 8 bases lining up with TRBD1. CDR3 length: 15 residues. The J segment lost 2 bases and the V segment lost 1 base, leaving 4 bases of the junction unmatched. Per germline, CDR1 LNHDA and CDR2 SQIVND (reference sequence).

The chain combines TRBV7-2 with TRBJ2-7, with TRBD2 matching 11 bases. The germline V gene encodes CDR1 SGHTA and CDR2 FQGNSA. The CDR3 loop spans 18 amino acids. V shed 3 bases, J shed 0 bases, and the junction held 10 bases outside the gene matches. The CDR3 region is CASSFRGPSGRYSYEQYF. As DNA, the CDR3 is TGTGCCAGCAGCTTTAGGGGCCCTAGCGGGAGGTACTCCTACGAGCAGTACTTC.

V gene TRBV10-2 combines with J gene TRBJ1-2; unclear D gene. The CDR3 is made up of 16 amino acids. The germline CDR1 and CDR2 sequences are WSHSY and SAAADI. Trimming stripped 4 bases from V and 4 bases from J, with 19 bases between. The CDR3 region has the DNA TGCGCCAGCAGTGTGCTGTCCACTAGAAAGACCTATGGCTACACCTTC. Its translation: CASSVLSTRKTYGYTF.

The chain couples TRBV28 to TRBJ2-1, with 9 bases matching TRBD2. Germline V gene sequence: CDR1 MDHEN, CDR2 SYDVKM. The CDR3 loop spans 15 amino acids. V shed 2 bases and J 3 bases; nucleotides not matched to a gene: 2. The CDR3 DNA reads TGTGCCAGCAGTTTAGCGGGAGGGATCTACAATGAGCAGTTCTTC. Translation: CASSLAGGIYNEQFF.

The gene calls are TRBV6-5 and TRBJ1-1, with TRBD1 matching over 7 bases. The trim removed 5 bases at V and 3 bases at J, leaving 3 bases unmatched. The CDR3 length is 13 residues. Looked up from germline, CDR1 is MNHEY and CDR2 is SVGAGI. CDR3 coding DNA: TGTGCCAGCAGTCGGGACAGCGACACTGAAGCTTTCTTT. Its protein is CASSRDSDTEAFF.

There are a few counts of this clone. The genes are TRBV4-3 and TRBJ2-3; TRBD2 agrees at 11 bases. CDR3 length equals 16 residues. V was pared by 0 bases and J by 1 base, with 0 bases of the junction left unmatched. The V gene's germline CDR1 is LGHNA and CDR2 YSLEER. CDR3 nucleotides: TGCGCCAGCAGCCAAGAACTAGCGGGGGGCACAGATACGCAGTATTTT. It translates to CASSQELAGGTDTQYF.

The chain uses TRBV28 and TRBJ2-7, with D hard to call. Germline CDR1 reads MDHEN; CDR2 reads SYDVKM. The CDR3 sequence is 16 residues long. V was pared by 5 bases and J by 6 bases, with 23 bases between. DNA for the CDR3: TGTGCCAGCAGTCCTTACCTCACCAAAGCCCTAGGCGAGCAGTACTTC. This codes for CASSPYLTKALGEQYF.

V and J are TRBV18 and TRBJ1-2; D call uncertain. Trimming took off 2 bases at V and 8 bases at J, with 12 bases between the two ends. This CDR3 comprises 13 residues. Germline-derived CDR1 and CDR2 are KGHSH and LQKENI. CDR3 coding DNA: TGTGCCAGCTCACCAGCAGGTTCCTACGGCTACACCTTC. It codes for CASSPAGSYGYTF.

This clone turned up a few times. CDR3 in DNA: TGTGCCAGCAGCCAAGTAGCGGGAAGTGCAGATACGCAGTATTTT. Protein: CASSQVAGSADTQYF. The rearrangement links TRBV4-2 to TRBJ2-3; 8 bases are shared with TRBD2. V lost 1 base, J lost 4 bases, and 4 bases stayed unmatched. Germline values: CDR1 LGHNA, CDR2 YNFKEQ. This CDR3 has 15 residues.

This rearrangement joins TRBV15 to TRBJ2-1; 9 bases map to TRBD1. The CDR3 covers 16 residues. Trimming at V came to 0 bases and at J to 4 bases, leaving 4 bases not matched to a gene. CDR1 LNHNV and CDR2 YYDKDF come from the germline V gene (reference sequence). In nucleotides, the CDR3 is TGTGCCACCAGCAGAGATCTACAGGGGGCATACAATGAGCAGTTCTTC. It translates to CATSRDLQGAYNEQFF.

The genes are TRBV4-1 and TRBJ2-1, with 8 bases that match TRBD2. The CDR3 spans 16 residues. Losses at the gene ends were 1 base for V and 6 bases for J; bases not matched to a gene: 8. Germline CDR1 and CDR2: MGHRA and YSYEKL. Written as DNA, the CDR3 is TGCGCCAGCAGCCAAGTAGGCGGGGGGTACGGCAATGAGCAGTTCTTC. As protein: CASSQVGGGYGNEQFF.

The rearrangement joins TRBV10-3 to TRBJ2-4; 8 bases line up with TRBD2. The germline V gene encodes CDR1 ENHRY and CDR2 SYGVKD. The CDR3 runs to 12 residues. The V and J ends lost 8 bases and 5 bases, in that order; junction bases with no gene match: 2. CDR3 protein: CAISGGENIQYF. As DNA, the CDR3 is TGTGCCATCTCGGGAGGGGAAAACATTCAGTACTTC.

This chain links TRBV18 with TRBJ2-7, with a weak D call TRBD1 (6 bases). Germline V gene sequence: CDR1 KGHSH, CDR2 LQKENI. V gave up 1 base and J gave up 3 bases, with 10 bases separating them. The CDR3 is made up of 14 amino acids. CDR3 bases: TGTGCCAGCTCACCACAACCCAGGGGCTACGAGCAGTACTTC. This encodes CASSPQPRGYEQYF.

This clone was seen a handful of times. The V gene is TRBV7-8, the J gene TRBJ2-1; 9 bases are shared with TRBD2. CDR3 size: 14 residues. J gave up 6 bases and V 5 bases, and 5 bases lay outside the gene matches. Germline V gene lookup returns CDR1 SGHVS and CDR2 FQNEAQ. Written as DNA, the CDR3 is TGTGCCAGCAGCCCGGGACTAGCTTTCAATGAGCAGTTCTTC. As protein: CASSPGLAFNEQFF.

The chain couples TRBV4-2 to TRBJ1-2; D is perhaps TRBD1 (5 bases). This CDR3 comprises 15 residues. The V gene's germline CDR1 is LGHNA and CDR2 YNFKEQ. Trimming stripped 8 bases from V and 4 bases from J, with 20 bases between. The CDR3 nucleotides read TGTGCCAGCGCCCTGGAAGGGGTATATGCCTATGGCTACACCTTC. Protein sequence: CASALEGVYAYGYTF.

This CDR3 is CASSPGLAGGVETQYF. In DNA form, the CDR3 reads TGTGCCAGCAGTCCGGGACTAGCGGGAGGGGTGGAGACCCAGTACTTC. This chain joins TRBV2 and TRBJ2-5, with TRBD2 matching 16 bases. The CDR3 totals 16 residues. CDR1 is SNHLY, CDR2 FYNNEI, per germline. Trimming took 5 bases from V and 5 from J; bases not matched to a gene: 5.

This CDR3 is CASSRSDSTYGYTF. Here the CDR3 DNA reads TGCGCCAGCAGCCGCTCGGACAGCACCTATGGCTACACCTTC. The chain carries TRBV4-1 and TRBJ1-2; a possible D gene is TRBD1 (6 bases). Germline V gives CDR1 MGHRA, CDR2 YSYEKL. V lost 4 bases and J 4 bases, leaving 13 bases between the germline ends. CDR3 length equals 14 residues.

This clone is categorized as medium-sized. CDR3 protein: CASGKTVNEQFF. The CDR3 region has the DNA TGTGCCAGCGGAAAGACAGTCAATGAGCAGTTCTTC. The rearrangement links TRBV27 to TRBJ2-1; weak D call: TRBD1 (5 bases). This CDR3 has 12 residues. Germline CDR1 MNHEY, CDR2 SMNVEV (reference sequence). V shed 8 bases and J shed 6 bases, with 11 bases lying between them.

CDR3 loop: CASRQGGGEQFF. The CDR3 DNA is TGTGCCAGCCGACAGGGGGGGGGTGAGCAGTTCTTC. The V and J genes are TRBV9 and TRBJ2-1; 9 bases agree with TRBD1. There are 12 residues in the CDR3. V dropped 7 bases and J dropped 9; count of bases not matched to a gene: 5. Germline loops: CDR1 SGDLS, CDR2 YYNGEE.

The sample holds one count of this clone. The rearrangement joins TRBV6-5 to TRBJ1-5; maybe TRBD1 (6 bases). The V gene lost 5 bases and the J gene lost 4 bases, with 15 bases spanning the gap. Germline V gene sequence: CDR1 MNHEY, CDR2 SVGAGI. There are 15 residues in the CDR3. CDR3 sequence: CASSPSGTTNQPQHF. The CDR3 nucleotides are TGTGCCAGCAGTCCGTCTGGGACAACTAATCAGCCCCAGCATTTT.